This T cell receptor beta chain comes out of a study of shared clonotypes between healthy human individuals. Overall study results and limits: The low donor count limited represented genetic and exposure-history diversity. In this cohort, only blood was sampled, and tissue repertoires likely differ.

Profiling relied on immunoSEQ multiplex PCR, and the TCRdb table lists in-frame clones only, not all of them. Among roughly 1,500,000 clones listed, nearly 99% were seen once. Concerning this clone: Its antigen is still unknown.

V lost 3 bases, J lost 1 base, and 3 bases stayed unmatched. The CDR3 runs to 14 residues. CDR1 SGHNT and CDR2 YYREEE come from the germline V gene (reference sequence). The study separated CD4+ cells into CD45RA+ naive and CD45RA-negative memory subsets. The source is a man aged 30 to 39 in good health. Sequencing was performed on naive CD4+ T cells sorted from blood. Subset in this sample: CD45RA+ positively selected. The V and J genes are TRBV5-4 and TRBJ2-7; 8 bases line up with TRBD1. The CDR3 reads CASSSTGGSYEQYF. The CDR3 DNA reads as TGTGCCAGCAGCTCCACAGGGGGGTCCTACGAGCAGTACTTC.